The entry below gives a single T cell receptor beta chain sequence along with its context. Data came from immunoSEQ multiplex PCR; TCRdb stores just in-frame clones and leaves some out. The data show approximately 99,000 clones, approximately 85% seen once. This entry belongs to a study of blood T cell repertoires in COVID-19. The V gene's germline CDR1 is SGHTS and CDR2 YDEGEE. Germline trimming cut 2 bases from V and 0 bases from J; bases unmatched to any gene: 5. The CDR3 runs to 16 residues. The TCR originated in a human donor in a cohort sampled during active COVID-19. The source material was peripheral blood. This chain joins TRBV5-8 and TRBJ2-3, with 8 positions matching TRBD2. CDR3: CASSFIPSGSTDTQYF. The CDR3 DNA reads TGTGCCAGCAGCTTTATTCCTAGCGGGAGCACAGATACGCAGTATTTT. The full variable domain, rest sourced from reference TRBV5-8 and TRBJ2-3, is EAGVTQSPTHLIKTRGQQATLRCSPISGHTSVYWYQQALGLGLQFLLWYDEGEERNRGNFPPRFSGRQFPNYSSELNVNALELEDSALYLCASSFIPSGSTDTQYFGPGTRLTVL.